Listed below are T cell receptor beta chains from one sample, sequenced in a study of cytomegalovirus exposure and HLA in healthy donors. TCRdb's table, derived via immunoSEQ multiplex PCR, lists solely in-frame clones and lacks some. This sample has more than 95,000 clones, with over 75% found just once. Sequencing was carried out using PBMCs. These receptor sequences come from a man aged 18 to 29 in good health and CMV-seropositive. Each CDR3 is given with its conserved first and last residue. A D gene is named only where the DNA matches it firmly. Clone size appears in some rows only: once, few, many, or a class for an expanded clone.

-	TRBV15	TRBJ1-1	19	-	TGTGCCACCAGCCCTAGACAGGACCACAACCCAGGCGTGAACACTGAAGCTTTCTTT	CATSPRQDHNPGVNTEAFF
-	TRBV6-1	TRBJ1-2	13	-	TGTGCCAGCAGGGAGGACGGACCGCAAGGCTACACCTTC	CASREDGPQGYTF
-	TRBV5-1	TRBJ2-1	15	TRBD2	TGCGCCAGCAGCCCCCGGACTAGCGGGTTTGGGGAGCAGTTCTTC	CASSPRTSGFGEQFF
-	TRBV11-2	TRBJ1-3	17	-	TGTGCCAGCAGCTTATTCTCCCGGGACTCCGAGGGAAACACCATATATTTT	CASSLFSRDSEGNTIYF
-	TRBV2	TRBJ1-2	15	-	TGTGCCAGCATGATTGGGCCGGACAGCAACTATGGCTACACCTTC	CASMIGPDSNYGYTF
-	TRBV5-1	TRBJ1-1	15	-	TGCGCCAGCAGCTTGGTACCGCAGAAGAACACTGAAGCTTTCTTT	CASSLVPQKNTEAFF
-	TRBV27	TRBJ2-7	15	TRBD1	TGTGCCAGCAGTTTATGGACAGGGAAAAGGCACGAGCAGTACTTC	CASSLWTGKRHEQYF
-	TRBV5-4	TRBJ2-4	14	TRBD1	TGTGCCAGCAGCGACCGGGACAGGGCGAACATTCAGTACTTC	CASSDRDRANIQYF
-	TRBV7-9	TRBJ1-4	15	-	TGTGCCAGCAGCCGGGCGGGACCTGGTACTGTAAAACTGTTTTTT	CASSRAGPGTVKLFF
few	TRBV5-1	TRBJ2-1	15	-	TGCGCCAGCAGCTTTATGAGCAGGGCTTCCAATGAGCAGTTCTTC	CASSFMSRASNEQFF
-	TRBV5-4	TRBJ1-6	15	-	TGTGCCAGCGGCCCCCGACAAGGACATTTTTCACCCCTCCACTTT	CASGPRQGHFSPLHF